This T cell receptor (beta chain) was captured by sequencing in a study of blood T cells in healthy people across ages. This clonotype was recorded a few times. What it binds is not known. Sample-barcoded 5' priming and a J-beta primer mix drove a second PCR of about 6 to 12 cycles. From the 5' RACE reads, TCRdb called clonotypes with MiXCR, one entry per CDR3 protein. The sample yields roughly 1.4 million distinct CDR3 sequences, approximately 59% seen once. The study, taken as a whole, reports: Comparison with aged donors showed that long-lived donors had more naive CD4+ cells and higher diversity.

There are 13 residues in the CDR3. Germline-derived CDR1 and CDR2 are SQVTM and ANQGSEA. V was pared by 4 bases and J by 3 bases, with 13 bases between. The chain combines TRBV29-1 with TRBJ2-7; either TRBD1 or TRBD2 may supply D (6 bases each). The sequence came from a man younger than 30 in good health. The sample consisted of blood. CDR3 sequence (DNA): TGCAGCGTTGTAAGGGGGGCGGGCTACGAGCAGTACTTC. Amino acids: CSVVRGAGYEQYF.